This T cell receptor beta chain was identified during a study of blood T cell repertoires in COVID-19. Study information: Sample material is recorded as cDNA or gDNA derived from T cells, B-cell-depleted T cells, or PBMCs.

Germline V lookup: CDR1 LGHNA, CDR2 YNFKEQ. V gave up 5 bases and J gave up 4 bases; unmatched junction bases: 6. This CDR3 is built from 15 residues. In the authors' workflow: Reference gene primer amplification gave estimated nucleated cell counts. Some clones are missing from TCRdb's copy, which holds only in-frame ones; the method was immunoSEQ multiplex PCR. V and J calls plus clone size are reproduced from that table; the DNA served to infer D and trimming. The table shows hundreds of thousands of clones, with about nine tenths occurring only once. Source material: peripheral blood. The clonotype was recovered from a woman in her thirties with active or convalescent COVID-19. V and J are TRBV4-2 and TRBJ2-3; 10 bases agree with TRBD1. CDR3 region: CASSSDRGNADTQYF. For the CDR3, the DNA is TGTGCCAGCAGCTCGGACAGGGGGAACGCAGATACGCAGTATTTT.